The 27 T cell receptor beta chains presented below share a single source sample, sequenced in a study of shared clonotypes between healthy human individuals. Measured with immunoSEQ multiplex PCR; TCRdb has only the in-frame clones, and not every one. Among about a million clones, 70% to 80% were seen once, and the ten largest hold approximately 0.95%. Sequencing input: memory CD4+ T cells from PBMCs. Subset specified: CD45RA-negative fraction. The source of these receptors is a man aged 18 to 29 in good health. Some clones in this sample may be carry-over from other donors' samples.

This rearrangement joins TRBV6-6 to TRBJ1-1; 9 nucleotides align to TRBD1. The CDR3 spans 14 residues. V shed 4 bases and J 1 base; nucleotides not matched to a gene: 1. CDR1 and CDR2 (germline): MNHNY, SVGAGI (reference sequence). DNA for the CDR3: TGTGCCAGCAGTTCGGACAGGGGGAACACTGAAGCTTTCTTT. Its translation is CASSSDRGNTEAFF.

The V call is TRBV5-1, the J call TRBJ2-3, with TRBD2 matching over 8 bases. The V segment lost 0 bases and the J segment 8 bases; nucleotides outside the gene matches: 8. Germline loops: CDR1 SGHRS, CDR2 YFSETQ. The CDR3 is 15 residues long. CDR3 DNA: TGCGCCAGCAGCTTGGAATCCGGGAGGGCTACTACGCAGTATTTT. Translation: CASSLESGRATTQYF.

The J gene is TRBJ1-4, the V gene TRBV5-1; D unclear. CDR1 is SGHRS, CDR2 YFSETQ, per germline. V dropped 1 base and J dropped 3 bases, with 13 bases sitting between them. The CDR3 length is 16 residues. The CDR3 reads CASSLLLGPANEKLFF. CDR3 nucleotides: TGCGCCAGCAGCTTGCTCCTGGGTCCGGCTAATGAAAAACTGTTTTTT.

This clone was picked up a small number of times. At the DNA level, this CDR3 is encoded by other sequences in the same sample as well. The V call is TRBV6-5, the J call TRBJ1-1; tentatively, D is TRBD1 (5 bases). The CDR3 totals 13 residues. Trimming removed 8 bases from V and 0 bases from J, with 10 bases in between. CDR1 and CDR2 (germline): MNHEY, SVGAGI. The CDR3 loop is CASSRGMNTEAFF. DNA of the CDR3: TGTGCCAGCTCCCGGGGGATGAACACTGAAGCTTTCTTT.

The V call is TRBV11-3, the J call TRBJ2-2, with D perhaps matching TRBD1 (6 bases). This CDR3 has 18 amino acids. In germline, CDR1 is SGHNT, CDR2 YENEEA. Trimming removed 4 bases at V and 5 bases at J, with 23 bases between. The CDR3 DNA reads as TGTGCCAGCAGCTCCAGACCCGGGCCCAAAGGGGGAACCGGGGAGCTGTTTTTT. This sequence encodes CASSSRPGPKGGTGELFF.

The chain joins TRBV27 to TRBJ1-4; TRBD1 matches 7 bases. CDR1 MNHEY and CDR2 SMNVEV come from the germline V gene (reference sequence). J lost 4 bases, V lost 5 bases, and 13 bases had no gene match. This CDR3 contains 17 residues. CDR3 protein: CASSHRQGASVNEKLFF. As DNA, the CDR3 is TGTGCCAGCAGTCATAGACAGGGCGCATCGGTTAATGAAAAACTGTTTTTT.

The chain combines TRBV5-6 with TRBJ2-1, with D possibly being TRBD1 or TRBD2 (6 bases each). This CDR3 has 15 amino acids. The germline V gene has CDR1 SGHDT and CDR2 YYEEEE. With 7 bases removed from V and 4 bases from J, the gap between germline ends came to 18 bases. CDR3 protein: CASHRALAGYNEQFF. In DNA, the CDR3 is TGTGCCAGCCACAGGGCACTAGCCGGGTACAATGAGCAGTTCTTC.

This clone has just one count. This sequence joins TRBV9 and TRBJ2-7; D not certain. The CDR3 has 15 amino acids. The ends were cut back, 0 bases at V and 2 bases at J, with 12 bases in the middle. Germline CDR1 and CDR2: SGDLS and YYNGEE. The CDR3 sequence is CASSVGLDPAYEQYF. The CDR3 region has the DNA TGTGCCAGCAGCGTAGGCCTTGACCCGGCCTACGAGCAGTACTTC.

V is TRBV4-3 and J is TRBJ1-1, with D maybe TRBD1 (6 bases). Germline CDR1 reads LGHNA; CDR2 reads YSLEER. There are 15 residues in the CDR3. Trimming removed 0 bases at V and 5 bases at J, with 13 bases between. The CDR3 protein is CASSQDFRGGTEAFF. CDR3 nucleotides: TGCGCCAGCAGCCAAGATTTTAGGGGGGGGACTGAAGCTTTCTTT.

V is TRBV19 and J is TRBJ2-7; 12 positions agree with TRBD2. This CDR3 comprises 15 residues. Per germline, CDR1 LNHDA and CDR2 SQIVND (reference sequence). J was trimmed by 6 bases and V by 7 bases; bases with no gene match: 10. The CDR3 region has the DNA TGTGCCAGTAAGGAGACTAGCGGGAGCCCAGGCGAGCAGTACTTC. Translation gives CASKETSGSPGEQYF.

As for this clone: Other DNA sequences within the sample encode an identical CDR3. This sequence joins TRBV5-1 and TRBJ2-7; 10 nucleotides align to TRBD2. This CDR3 is 15 amino acids long. Per the germline V gene, CDR1 is SGHRS and CDR2 is YFSETQ. Unmatched junction bases numbered 4, after V lost 0 bases and J lost 4 bases. CDR3 residues: CASSLVAGGGYEQYF. CDR3 nucleotide sequence: TGCGCCAGCAGCTTGGTAGCGGGAGGAGGGTACGAGCAGTACTTC.

The chain recombines TRBV4-1 with TRBJ1-1; the D is unclear. The V end was cut by 0 bases, the J end by 5 bases, with 16 bases between. Germline V gives CDR1 MGHRA, CDR2 YSYEKL. The CDR3 sequence is 16 residues long. In nucleotides, the CDR3 is TGCGCCAGCAGCCAAGACCCCGGACGGAGGAGGACTGAAGCTTTCTTT. Its translation is CASSQDPGRRRTEAFF.

This clone appeared a single time. This chain joins TRBV5-1 and TRBJ1-6; TRBD1 agrees at 10 bases. Trimming cost V 4 bases and J 7 bases; bases outside gene matches: 5. The CDR3 contains 15 residues. Germline-derived CDR1 and CDR2 are SGHRS and YFSETQ. Here the CDR3 reads CASSLQDRGNSPLHF. CDR3 sequence (DNA): TGCGCCAGCAGCCTCCAGGACAGGGGGAATTCACCCCTCCACTTT.

A few counts support this clone. This chain joins TRBV21-1 and TRBJ2-1; the D call of TRBD2 is as the table states it, not checked on the DNA. TRBV21-1 is listed as a pseudogene. The CDR3 totals 15 residues. The CDR3 here is CASYRLAIQGNEQFF. CDR3 nucleotide sequence: TGTGCCAGCTACCGTCTAGCGATTCAAGGGAATGAGCAGTTCTTC.

This chain joins TRBV16 and TRBJ1-5; D gene ambiguous. The CDR3 contains 14 residues. V dropped 4 bases and J dropped 1 base, with 8 bases sitting between them. Germline V lookup: CDR1 KGHSY, CDR2 FQNENV. The CDR3 loop reads CASSRGTSNQPQHF. The CDR3 DNA reads TGTGCCAGCAGCCGGGGAACAAGCAATCAGCCCCAGCATTTT.

The V gene is TRBV7-9, the J gene TRBJ1-4; a weak D match, TRBD1 (5 bases). Germline-derived CDR1 and CDR2 are SEHNR and FQNEAQ (reference sequence). V lost 4 bases, J lost 8 bases, and 11 bases lay in between. CDR3 length equals 13 residues. This CDR3 reads CASSSGRGEKLFF. The CDR3 DNA follows: TGTGCCAGCAGCTCCGGGCGGGGGGAAAAACTGTTTTTT. Filled out from reference TRBV7-9 and TRBJ1-4, the complete variable domain reads DTGVSQNPRHKITKRGQNVTFRCDPISEHNRLYWYRQTLGQGPEFLTYFQNEAQLEKSRLLSDRFSAERPKGSFSTLEIQRTEQGDSAMYLCASSSGRGEKLFFGSGTQLSVL.

The chain joins TRBV28 to TRBJ1-1; D uncertain. The germline V gene has CDR1 MDHEN and CDR2 SYDVKM. This CDR3 contains 13 residues. The ends were cut back, 3 bases at V and 2 bases at J, with 7 bases in the middle. The CDR3 coding sequence is TGTGCCAGCAGTTTGATGGCTAACACTGAAGCTTTCTTT. This codes for CASSLMANTEAFF.

This clone was found once. The gene calls are TRBV5-4 and TRBJ1-1; D gene unclear. Germline CDR1 SGHNT, CDR2 YYREEE (reference sequence). V lost 3 bases and J 6 bases, leaving 12 bases between the germline ends. The CDR3 extends over 13 amino acids. The CDR3 bases are TGTGCCAGCAGCTCGGTGGGGTTGCCTGAAGCTTTCTTT. Translated, it gives CASSSVGLPEAFF.

On this clone: Other nucleotide sequences from this sample produce the same CDR3. V gene TRBV7-2 combines with J gene TRBJ2-1, with 11 bases lining up with TRBD2. CDR1 is SGHTA and CDR2 is FQGNSA in the germline V gene. CDR3 size: 15 residues. Germline trimming cut 5 bases from V and 2 bases from J; bases unmatched to any gene: 2. CDR3 in amino acids: CASSTGLAAYNEQFF. CDR3 coding DNA: TGTGCCAGCAGCACGGGACTAGCGGCCTACAATGAGCAGTTCTTC.

The CDR3 reads CASSQALLYGGRAGEKLFF. In DNA form, the CDR3 reads TGTGCCAGCAGCCAAGCCCTTTTATATGGTGGCAGGGCAGGTGAAAAACTGTTTTTT. The genes are TRBV14 and TRBJ1-4; possibly TRBD1 for D (5 bases). The CDR3 extends over 19 amino acids. Trimming stripped 1 base from V and 7 bases from J, with 25 bases between. Germline CDR1 and CDR2: SGHDN and FVKESK.

The chain recombines TRBV19 with TRBJ1-5; TRBD1 might be the D (5 bases). Per germline, CDR1 LNHDA and CDR2 SQIVND (reference sequence). Between the trimmed V and J ends, which lost 3 bases and 5 bases, there was a span of 8 bases. The CDR3 covers 13 residues. The CDR3 DNA reads TGTGCCAGTAGTATTACAGGTTATCAGCCCCAGCATTTT. Its translation is CASSITGYQPQHF.

The rearrangement links TRBV5-1 to TRBJ1-1; 9 nucleotides agree with TRBD1. The V segment lost 2 bases and the J segment 5 bases; nucleotides outside the gene matches: 7. Germline V gene sequence: CDR1 SGHRS, CDR2 YFSETQ. The CDR3 totals 15 residues. This CDR3 reads CASSLFPGQGTEAFF. The DNA of the CDR3 is TGCGCCAGCAGCTTATTCCCGGGACAGGGAACTGAAGCTTTCTTT.

The rearrangement links TRBV13 to TRBJ2-3; no clear D. CDR1 and CDR2 from the germline V gene are PRHDT and FYEKMQ (reference sequence). The CDR3 has 14 amino acids. Trimming shortened V by 0 bases and J by 2 bases, and 6 bases separated the two germline ends. The CDR3 spells CASSLGLLTDTQYF. The CDR3 nucleotides read TGTGCCAGCAGCTTAGGGCTTCTCACAGATACGCAGTATTTT.

The CDR3 region is CASRPAAWMEQYF. In DNA form, the CDR3 reads TGTGCCAGCAGACCAGCTGCGTGGATGGAGCAGTACTTC. V gene TRBV2 combines with J gene TRBJ2-7, with D hard to call. CDR1 is SNHLY and CDR2 is FYNNEI in the germline V gene. The CDR3 contains 13 residues. V was cut by 6 bases and J by 7 bases, with 16 bases left in between.

J is TRBJ2-1 and V is TRBV11-2; D remains ambiguous. Germline CDR1 SGHAT, CDR2 FQNNGV. The CDR3 is made up of 14 amino acids. The ends were cut back, 0 bases at V and 7 bases at J, with 10 bases in the middle. The CDR3 region is CASSLDPESNEQFF. The CDR3 nucleotides are TGTGCCAGCAGCTTAGATCCGGAGTCTAATGAGCAGTTCTTC.

V and J are TRBV30 and TRBJ2-3, with a possible D match to TRBD2 (5 bases). With 5 bases removed from V and 6 bases from J, the gap between germline ends came to 18 bases. This CDR3 spans 14 amino acids. The germline gives CDR1 GTSNPN, CDR2 SVGIG (reference sequence). In DNA form, the CDR3 reads TGTGCCTGGGACCCCAACCTAGCAGCCGATACGCAGTATTTT. It is translated as CAWDPNLAADTQYF.

The chain couples TRBV5-1 to TRBJ2-3; D ambiguous. Trimming took off 0 bases at V and 0 bases at J, with 14 bases between the two ends. The CDR3 consists of 17 residues. CDR1 and CDR2 from the germline V gene are SGHRS and YFSETQ. CDR3: CASSLASGRRSTDTQYF. In DNA, the CDR3 is TGCGCCAGCAGCTTGGCTTCAGGCAGAAGAAGCACAGATACGCAGTATTTT. Full variable domain (rest looked up from reference TRBV5-1 and TRBJ2-3): KAGVTQTPRYLIKTRGQQVTLSCSPISGHRSVSWYQQTPGQGLQFLFEYFSETQRNKGNFPGRFSGRQFSNSRSEMNVSTLELGDSALYLCASSLASGRRSTDTQYFGPGTRLTVL.